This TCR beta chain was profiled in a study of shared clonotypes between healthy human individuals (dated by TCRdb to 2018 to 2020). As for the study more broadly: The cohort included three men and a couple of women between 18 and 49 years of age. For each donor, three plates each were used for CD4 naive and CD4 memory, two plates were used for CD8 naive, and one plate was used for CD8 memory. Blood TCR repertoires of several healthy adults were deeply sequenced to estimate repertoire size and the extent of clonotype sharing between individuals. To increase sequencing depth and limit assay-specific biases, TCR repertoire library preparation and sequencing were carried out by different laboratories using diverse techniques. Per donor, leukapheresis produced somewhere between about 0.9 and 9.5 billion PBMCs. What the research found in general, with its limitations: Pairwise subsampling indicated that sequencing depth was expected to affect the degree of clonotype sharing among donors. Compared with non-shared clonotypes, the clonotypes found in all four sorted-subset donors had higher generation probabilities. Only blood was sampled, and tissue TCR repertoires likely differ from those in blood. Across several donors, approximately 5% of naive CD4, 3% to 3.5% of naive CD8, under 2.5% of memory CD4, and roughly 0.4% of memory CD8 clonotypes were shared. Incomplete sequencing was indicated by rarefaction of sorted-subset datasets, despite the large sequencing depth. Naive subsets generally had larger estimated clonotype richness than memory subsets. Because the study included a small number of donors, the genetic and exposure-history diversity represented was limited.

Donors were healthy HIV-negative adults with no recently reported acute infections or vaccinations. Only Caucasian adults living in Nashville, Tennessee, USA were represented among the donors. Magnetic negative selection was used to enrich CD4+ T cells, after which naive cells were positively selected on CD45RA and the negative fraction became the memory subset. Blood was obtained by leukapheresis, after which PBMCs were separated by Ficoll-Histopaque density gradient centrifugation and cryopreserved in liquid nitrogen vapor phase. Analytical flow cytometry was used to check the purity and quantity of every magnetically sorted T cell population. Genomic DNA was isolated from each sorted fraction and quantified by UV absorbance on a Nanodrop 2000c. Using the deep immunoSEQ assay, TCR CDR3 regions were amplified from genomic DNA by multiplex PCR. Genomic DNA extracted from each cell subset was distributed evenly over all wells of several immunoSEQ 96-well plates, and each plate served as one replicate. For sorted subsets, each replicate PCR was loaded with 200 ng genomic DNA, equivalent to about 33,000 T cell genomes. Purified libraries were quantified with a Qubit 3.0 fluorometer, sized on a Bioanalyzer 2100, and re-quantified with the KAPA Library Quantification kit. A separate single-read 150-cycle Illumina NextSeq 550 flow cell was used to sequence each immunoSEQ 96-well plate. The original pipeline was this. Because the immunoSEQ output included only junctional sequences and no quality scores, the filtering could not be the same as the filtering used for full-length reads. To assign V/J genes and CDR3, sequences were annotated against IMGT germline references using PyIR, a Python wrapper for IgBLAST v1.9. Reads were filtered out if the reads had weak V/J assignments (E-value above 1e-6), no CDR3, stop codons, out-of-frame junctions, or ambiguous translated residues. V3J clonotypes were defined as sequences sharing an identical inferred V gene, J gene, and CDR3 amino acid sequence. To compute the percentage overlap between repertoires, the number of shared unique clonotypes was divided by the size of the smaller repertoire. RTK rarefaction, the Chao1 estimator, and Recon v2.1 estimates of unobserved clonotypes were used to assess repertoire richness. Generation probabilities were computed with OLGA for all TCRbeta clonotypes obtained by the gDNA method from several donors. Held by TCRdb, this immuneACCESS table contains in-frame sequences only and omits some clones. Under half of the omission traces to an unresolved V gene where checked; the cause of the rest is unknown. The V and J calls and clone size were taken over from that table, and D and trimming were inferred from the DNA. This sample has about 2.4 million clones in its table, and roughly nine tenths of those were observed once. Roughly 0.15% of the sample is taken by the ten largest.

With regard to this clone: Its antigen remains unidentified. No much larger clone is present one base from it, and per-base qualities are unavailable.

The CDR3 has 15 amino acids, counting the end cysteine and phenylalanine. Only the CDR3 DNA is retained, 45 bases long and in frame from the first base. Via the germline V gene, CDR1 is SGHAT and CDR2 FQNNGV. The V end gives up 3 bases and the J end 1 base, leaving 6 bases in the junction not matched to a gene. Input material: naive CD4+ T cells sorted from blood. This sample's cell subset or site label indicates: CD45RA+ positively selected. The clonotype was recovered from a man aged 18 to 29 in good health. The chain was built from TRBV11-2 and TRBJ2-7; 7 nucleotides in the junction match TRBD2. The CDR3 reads CASSFNSGLSYEQYF. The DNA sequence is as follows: TGTGCCAGCAGCTTTAATAGCGGGCTATCCTACGAGCAGTACTTC.